Sequencing of this T cell receptor beta chain was carried out in a study of OX40 agonist ivuxolimab in advanced cancers. The study, taken as a whole, reports: In the expanded peripheral T cells, antigen specificity was never determined.

About this clone itself: Its antigen is not known.

Clones were sequenced by immunoSEQ multiplex PCR, and TCRdb holds only the in-frame ones, with some missing. This sample carries tens of thousands of clones, roughly 80% of them seen once, and the ten largest clones take about 4.9%. This specimen was CD4+ or CD8+ T cells sorted from blood, taken in a trial of the OX40 agonist ivuxolimab. This TCR was sampled from an adult with an advanced solid tumor such as melanoma, head and neck, liver or kidney cancer.

The CDR3 nucleotides read TGTGCCAGCAGCTCACTACAGGGGGCGGCCTACAATGAGCAGTTCTTC. Protein product: CASSSLQGAAYNEQFF. This rearrangement joins TRBV7-3 to TRBJ2-1, with 9 nucleotides matching TRBD1. The V gene end was trimmed by 4 bases and the J gene end by 2 bases; junction bases not matched to a gene: 6. The CDR3 consists of 16 residues. The V gene's germline CDR1 is SGHTA and CDR2 FQGTGA.